The rows below give T cell receptor beta chains drawn from one sample of a study of CD8 T cells in Susac syndrome. TCRdb reprocessed the immunoSEQ multiplex PCR reads with MiXCR, giving one entry per CDR3 protein. The sample yields around 150,000 distinct CDR3 sequences, about 94% seen once. The source material was CD4+ T cells from PBMCs. All receptors come from a human donor in good health. Each CDR3 is given with its conserved first and last residue.

j_call v_call cdr3_aa
TRBJ1-2 TRBV7-9 CASSLGASDKLAGYTF
TRBJ2-5 TRBV12-5 CASGTDTQTQYF
TRBJ2-1 TRBV12-3/TRBV12-4 CASGGMGFTNEQFF
TRBJ2-3 TRBV12-3/TRBV12-4 CASSSGTRVGTQYF
TRBJ2-3 TRBV3-1 CASSQRNTQYF
TRBJ1-2 TRBV29-1 CSAQGADYGYTF
TRBJ2-7 TRBV10-3 CASGQGAYEQYF
TRBJ2-7 TRBV28 CASSFEYNEQYF
TRBJ1-1 TRBV7-2 CASRAGTLMNTEAFF
TRBJ1-1 TRBV3-1 CASSPRQYTEAFF
TRBJ2-3 TRBV29-1 CSVRGGKALLYF
TRBJ2-7 TRBV20-1 CSAGRGTPSYEQYF
TRBJ2-5 TRBV29-1 CSVRSYRVRETQYF
TRBJ2-3 TRBV20-1 CSARSRGVIRTDTQYF
TRBJ1-2 TRBV12-3/TRBV12-4 CASSPTAGGYTF
TRBJ2-5 TRBV20-1 CSASRGDLGETQYF
TRBJ2-1 TRBV24-1 CATSDRGATGGRGNEQFF
TRBJ2-1 TRBV28 CASSTEGPYNEQFF
TRBJ2-5 TRBV7-2 CASSLAEAETQYF
TRBJ2-3 TRBV7-9 CASSSAGGHTQYF
TRBJ2-1 TRBV20-1 CSASGDINEQFF
TRBJ1-2 TRBV29-1 CSVPPSYGYTF
TRBJ2-7 TRBV20-1 CSASNGVYEQYF
TRBJ1-2 TRBV29-1 CSASTNTGYGYTF
TRBJ1-4 TRBV2 CASSDSPNEKLFF
TRBJ2-7 TRBV3-1 CASSRSGFYEQYF
TRBJ1-5 TRBV12-3/TRBV12-4 CASKLGQGGQPQHF